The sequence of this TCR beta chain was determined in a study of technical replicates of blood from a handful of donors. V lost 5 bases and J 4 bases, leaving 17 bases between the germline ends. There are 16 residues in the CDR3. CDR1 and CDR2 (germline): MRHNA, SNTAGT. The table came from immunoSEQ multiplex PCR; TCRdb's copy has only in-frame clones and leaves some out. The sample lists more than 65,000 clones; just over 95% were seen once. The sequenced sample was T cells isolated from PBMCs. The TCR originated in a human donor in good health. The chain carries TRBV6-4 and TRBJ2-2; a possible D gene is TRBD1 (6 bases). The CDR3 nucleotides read TGTGCCAGCAGTACCCAAGGGGGAACATCCACCGGGGAGCTGTTTTTT. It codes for CASSTQGGTSTGELFF.